The source of this TCR beta chain is a study of OX40 agonist ivuxolimab in advanced cancers. Study-level information: Patients received ivuxolimab, an agonistic anti-OX40 (CD134) antibody. It was permissible to have had prior anti-PD-1, anti-PD-L1 or anti-CTLA-4 therapy, and approximately 40% had some.

Study observations and caveats: Fewer expanded clones were found on average in CD4+ than in CD8+ T cells.

Concerning this clone: Its antigen is not identified.

Profiled with immunoSEQ multiplex PCR; TCRdb holds only in-frame clones, not every one. In the table there are tens of thousands of clones, 80% to 90% of which are singletons. The clonotype comes from an adult with an advanced solid tumor such as melanoma, head and neck, liver or kidney cancer. The material sequenced was CD4+ or CD8+ T cells sorted from blood, taken in a trial of the OX40 agonist ivuxolimab.

CDR3: CASSETGGTEQFF. As DNA, the CDR3 is TGCGCCAGCAGTGAGACTGGGGGCACTGAGCAGTTCTTC. The gene calls are TRBV10-1 and TRBJ2-1; D may be TRBD1 (6 bases). Germline CDR1 WNHNN, CDR2 SYGVQD (reference sequence). Between the trimmed V and J ends, which lost 2 bases and 9 bases, there was a span of 11 bases. This CDR3 spans 13 amino acids.